This TCR beta chain was captured by sequencing in a study of T-cell reconstitution after alpha-beta-depleted transplantation in children. General study findings and limits: By one year post-transplant, T-cell counts and diversity largely arose from T cells that were newly produced. Recipient T cells and thymic progenitors that survived were the source of the high TCRbeta diversity seen at day 60 in some patients. Expanded graft clones numbering several hundred reportedly gave rise to alpha-beta T cells about two months after transplant.

The CDR3 contains 15 residues. Trimming shortened V by 8 bases and J by 4 bases, and 15 bases separated the two germline ends. The table lists this clonotype with a few counts. Its specificity is not known. Unique molecular identifiers were used in preparing the TCRbeta library. In TCRdb, the PCR reads were re-called with MiXCR into one record per CDR3 protein. This table has hundreds of thousands of distinct CDR3 sequences, 16% appearing once. This receptor was taken from a male patient younger than 18 who had a stem cell transplant for acute lymphoblastic leukemia, so the T cells may come from the graft donor. V and J are TRBV12-3 or TRBV12-4 and TRBJ1-6, with a possible D match to TRBD1 (6 bases). The source material was PBMCs, mostly from graft donor cells, sampled 360 days after TCRalphabeta/CD19-depleted stem cell transplant. CDR3 protein: CASGIQGAYNSPLHF. The CDR3 region has the DNA TGTGCCAGCGGAATACAGGGTGCATATAATTCACCCCTCCACTTT.